This T cell receptor beta chain is from a study of cytomegalovirus exposure and HLA in healthy donors. The CDR3 consists of 16 residues. The germline V gene has CDR1 ENHRY and CDR2 SYGVKD. V was cut by 3 bases and J by 7 bases, with 18 bases left in between. General observations from the study: An ancestry cluster, one associated with Asian ancestry, reportedly showed fewer N-insertions than the approximately 670-donor mean in a later analysis.

60 Vbeta and 13 Jbeta primers were used in PCR. Assay: immunoSEQ multiplex PCR; the TCRdb copy retains only in-frame clones and omits some. The sample contains roughly 150,000 clones, over 8% of which appear only once. A note on this clone: The antigen is not known.

The clonotype was recovered from a male donor in good health and CMV-seronegative. The chain joins TRBV10-3 to TRBJ1-4, with D perhaps TRBD1 (6 bases). Material: PBMCs. CDR3 region: CAISDLPQGLGEKLFF. DNA for the CDR3: TGTGCCATCAGTGACCTACCCCAGGGGCTAGGTGAAAAACTGTTTTTT.